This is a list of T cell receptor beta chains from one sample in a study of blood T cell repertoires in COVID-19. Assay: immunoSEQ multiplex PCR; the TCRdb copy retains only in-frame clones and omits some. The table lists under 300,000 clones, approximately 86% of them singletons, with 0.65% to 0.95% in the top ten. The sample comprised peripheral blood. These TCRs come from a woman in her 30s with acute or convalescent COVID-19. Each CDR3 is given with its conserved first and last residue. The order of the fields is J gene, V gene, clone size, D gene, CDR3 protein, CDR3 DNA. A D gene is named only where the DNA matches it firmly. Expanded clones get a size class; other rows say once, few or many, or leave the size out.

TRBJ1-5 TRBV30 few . CAWSVADNQPQHF TGTGCCTGGAGTGTGGCAGATAATCAGCCCCAGCATTTT
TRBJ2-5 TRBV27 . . CASSLYIQETQYF TGTGCCAGCAGTCTATACATCCAAGAGACCCAGTACTTC
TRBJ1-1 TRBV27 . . CASSALDRNTEAFF TGTGCCAGCAGTGCACTCGACAGGAACACTGAAGCTTTCTTT
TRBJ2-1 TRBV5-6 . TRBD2 CASSLGAAGGYNEQFF TGTGCCAGCAGCTTGGGGGCAGCGGGAGGGTACAATGAGCAGTTCTTC
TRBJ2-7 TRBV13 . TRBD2 CASSGTGLTYEQYF TGTGCCAGCTCCGGTACGGGACTAACCTACGAGCAGTACTTC
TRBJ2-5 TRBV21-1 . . CASSKKGLAGELETQYF TGTGCCAGCAGCAAAAAAGGACTAGCGGGAGAGTTGGAGACCCAGTACTTC
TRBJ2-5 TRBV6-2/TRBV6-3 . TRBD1 CASSYSTGGTETQYF TGTGCCAGCAGTTACAGTACAGGGGGGACGGAGACCCAGTACTTC
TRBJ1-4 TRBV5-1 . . CASSLNSRRNEKLFF TGCGCCAGCAGCTTAAACAGCAGACGTAATGAAAAACTGTTTTTT
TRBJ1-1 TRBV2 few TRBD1 CASPRGRGQGEAFF TGTGCCAGCCCCCGCGGTAGGGGGCAGGGTGAAGCTTTCTTT
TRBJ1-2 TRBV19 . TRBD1 CASTDRGPFYGYTF TGTGCCAGTACTGACAGGGGCCCCTTCTATGGCTACACCTTC
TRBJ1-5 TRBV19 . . CASSIVKDTFQPQHF TGTGCCAGTAGTATAGTAAAGGACACATTCCAGCCCCAGCATTTT
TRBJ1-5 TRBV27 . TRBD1 CASRLGLGGGQPQHF TGTGCCAGCAGACTTGGATTAGGGGGCGGACAGCCCCAGCATTTT
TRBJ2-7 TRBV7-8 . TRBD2 CASSQGLAGVEQYF TGTGCCAGCAGCCAAGGACTAGCGGGAGTCGAGCAGTACTTC
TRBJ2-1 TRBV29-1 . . CSVEGVVWAAYNEQFF TGCAGCGTTGAAGGGGTTGTATGGGCAGCCTACAATGAGCAGTTCTTC
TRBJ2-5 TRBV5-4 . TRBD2 CASSLGTSGWQAQYF TGTGCCAGCAGCTTGGGGACTAGCGGGTGGCAGGCCCAGTACTTC
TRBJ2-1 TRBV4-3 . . CASSQGVSSYNEQFF TGCGCCAGCAGCCAAGGTGTTAGCTCCTACAATGAGCAGTTCTTC
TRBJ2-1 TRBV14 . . CASSQVVRGEQFF TGTGCCAGCAGCCAAGTAGTTAGGGGTGAGCAGTTCTTC
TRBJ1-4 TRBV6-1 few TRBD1 CASSEPQGDEKLFF TGTGCCAGCAGTGAACCACAGGGGGATGAAAAACTGTTTTTT
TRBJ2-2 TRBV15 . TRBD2 CATSRVGRGTGELFF TGTGCCACCAGCAGAGTAGGGAGGGGCACCGGGGAGCTGTTTTTT
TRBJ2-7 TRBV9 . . CASSVVAGDYEQYF TGTGCCAGCAGCGTAGTGGCCGGAGACTACGAGCAGTACTTC
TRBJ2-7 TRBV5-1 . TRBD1 CASSLGQGARSEQYF TGCGCCAGCAGCTTGGGTCAGGGGGCGCGCTCCGAGCAGTACTTC
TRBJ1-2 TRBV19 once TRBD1 CASGGTDFYGYTF TGTGCCAGTGGAGGGACAGACTTCTATGGCTACACCTTC
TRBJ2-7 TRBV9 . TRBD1 CASSVKQGAREQYF TGTGCCAGCAGCGTTAAACAGGGGGCGAGAGAGCAGTACTTC
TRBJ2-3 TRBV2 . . CASSEAGGGPWGTDTQYF TGTGCCAGCAGTGAAGCCGGTGGAGGGCCCTGGGGCACAGATACGCAGTATTTT
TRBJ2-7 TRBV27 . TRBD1 CASSPETGTAYEQYF TGTGCCAGCAGTCCCGAGACAGGGACCGCCTACGAGCAGTACTTC
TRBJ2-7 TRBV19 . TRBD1 CASSIGRDRYSYEQYF TGTGCCAGTAGTATCGGTAGGGACAGGTACTCCTACGAGCAGTACTTC
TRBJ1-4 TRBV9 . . CASSATGVNEKLFF TGTGCCAGCAGCGCGACAGGTGTTAATGAAAAACTGTTTTTT
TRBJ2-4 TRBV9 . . CASSVGGLAGLTKNIQYF TGTGCCAGCAGCGTAGGGGGGCTGGCAGGGCTTACCAAAAACATTCAGTACTTC
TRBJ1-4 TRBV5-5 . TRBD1 CASRLTGGFSDEKLFF TGTGCCAGCAGGCTGACAGGGGGCTTCAGCGATGAAAAACTGTTTTTT
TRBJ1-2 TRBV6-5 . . CASSYSRGANYGYTF TGTGCCAGCAGTTACTCTCGGGGAGCTAACTATGGCTACACCTTC
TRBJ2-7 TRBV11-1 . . CASSLGGGYSYEQYF TGTGCCAGCAGCTTAGGCGGCGGCTACTCCTACGAGCAGTACTTC
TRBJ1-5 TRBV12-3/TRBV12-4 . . CASSLQGNQPQHF TGTGCCAGCAGTTTACAGGGCAATCAGCCCCAGCATTTT
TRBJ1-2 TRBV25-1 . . CASTGGVKGYGYTF TGTGCCAGCACTGGAGGGGTGAAGGGCTATGGCTACACCTTC
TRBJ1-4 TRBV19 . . CASRDFYAGATNEKLFF TGTGCCAGTAGGGACTTCTACGCGGGGGCAACTAATGAAAAACTGTTTTTT
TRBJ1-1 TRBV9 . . CASSEERGNTEAFF TGTGCCAGCAGCGAAGAAAGGGGGAACACTGAAGCTTTCTTT
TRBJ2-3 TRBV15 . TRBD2 CATAGGSLDTQYF TGTGCCACCGCGGGGGGTTCCCTAGATACGCAGTATTTT
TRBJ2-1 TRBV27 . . CASSPVRGGYNEQFF TGTGCCAGCAGCCCTGTAAGGGGTGGATACAATGAGCAGTTCTTC
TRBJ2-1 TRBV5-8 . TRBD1 CASSFSRGTAERYNEQFF TGTGCCAGCAGCTTTTCCAGGGGGACGGCGGAGAGATACAATGAGCAGTTCTTC
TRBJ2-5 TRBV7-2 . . CASSLDPSGTQYF TGTGCCAGCAGCTTAGATCCGAGCGGGACCCAGTACTTC
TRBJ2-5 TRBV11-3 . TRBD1 CASSLGSTGVPPETQYF TGTGCCAGCAGCTTAGGATCGACAGGGGTCCCACCAGAGACCCAGTACTTC
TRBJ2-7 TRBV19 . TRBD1 CASRRTGNEQYF TGTGCCAGTAGACGGACAGGGAACGAGCAGTACTTC
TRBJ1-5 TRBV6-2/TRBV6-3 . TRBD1 CASSQDRARNQPQHF TGTGCCAGCAGTCAGGACAGGGCCCGCAATCAGCCCCAGCATTTT
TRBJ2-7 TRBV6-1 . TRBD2 CASSAVLPGLAVVSYEQYF TGTGCCAGCAGTGCCGTTCTACCGGGACTAGCGGTCGTTTCCTACGAGCAGTACTTC
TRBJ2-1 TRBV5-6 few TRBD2 CASSQEGTTNEQFF TGTGCCAGCAGCCAGGAGGGGACTACCAATGAGCAGTTCTTC
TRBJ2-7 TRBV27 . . CASSLRLARDEQYF TGTGCCAGCAGTTTACGGCTAGCTAGGGACGAGCAGTACTTC
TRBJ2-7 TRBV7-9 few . CASSAAVGLAHEQYF TGTGCCAGCAGCGCCGCCGTGGGACTCGCACACGAGCAGTACTTC
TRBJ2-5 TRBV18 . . CASSPTSSGQETQYF TGTGCCAGCTCACCTACCTCCTCGGGGCAAGAGACCCAGTACTTC
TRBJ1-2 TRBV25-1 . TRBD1 CASSESSQGVNYGYTF TGTGCCAGCAGTGAATCGAGCCAGGGGGTTAACTATGGCTACACCTTC
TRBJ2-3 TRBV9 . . CASGGEAGAADTQYF TGTGCCAGCGGAGGGGAGGCAGGCGCGGCAGATACGCAGTATTTT
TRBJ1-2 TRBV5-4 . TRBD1 CASSRQGIYGYTF TGTGCCAGCAGCCGACAGGGGATCTATGGCTACACCTTC
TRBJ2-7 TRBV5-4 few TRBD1 CASSPTPGQGSYEQYF TGTGCCAGCAGCCCCACACCGGGACAGGGATCCTACGAGCAGTACTTC
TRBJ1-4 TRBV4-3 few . CASSPSWGSNEKLFF TGCGCCAGCAGCCCGTCCTGGGGCAGCAATGAAAAACTGTTTTTT
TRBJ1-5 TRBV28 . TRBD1 CASSLEQGHGASNQPQHF TGTGCCAGCAGTTTAGAACAGGGGCATGGGGCGAGCAATCAGCCCCAGCATTTT
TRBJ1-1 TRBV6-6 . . CASTGNTEAFF TGTGCCAGCACCGGGAACACTGAAGCTTTCTTT
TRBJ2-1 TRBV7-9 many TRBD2 CASSIAGGFYNEQFF TGTGCCAGCAGCATAGCGGGAGGGTTCTACAATGAGCAGTTCTTC
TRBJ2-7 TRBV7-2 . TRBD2 CASSLLTGRDYEQYF TGTGCCAGCAGCTTATTGACCGGGAGGGACTACGAGCAGTACTTC
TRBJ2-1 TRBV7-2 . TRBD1 CASSLALTGQQFF TGTGCCAGCAGCTTAGCCTTGACAGGGCAGCAGTTCTTC
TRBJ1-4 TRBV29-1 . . CSVGGGTNEKLFF TGCAGCGTTGGGGGGGGAACTAATGAAAAACTGTTTTTT
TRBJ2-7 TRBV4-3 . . CASSQEFPEPYEQYF TGCGCCAGCAGCCAAGAATTCCCAGAACCCTACGAGCAGTACTTC